Each of the 13 T cell receptor beta chains below was sequenced from the same sample in a study of T cell clonality in common variable immunodeficiency. Study-wide results and caveats: Fewer deletions and N-nucleotide insertions were reportedly seen in common variable immunodeficiency TCR beta sequences.

Sequencing used immunoSEQ multiplex PCR; TCRdb keeps in-frame clones, though not all of them. This table holds around 15,000 clones with no singletons; the top ten claim 13% to 15%. These receptors' targets are unknown. The sample consisted of peripheral blood mononuclear cells. These TCRs come from a human donor with common variable immunodeficiency.

By share, this clone counts as medium-sized. The CDR3 is cut off 3 residues early in the read; its end comes from the germline J gene. The chain combines TRBV5-1 with TRBJ1-2; D remains unclear. The germline CDR1 and CDR2 sequences are SGHRS and YFSETQ. This CDR3 has 15 amino acids. V was clipped by 0 bases and J by 4 bases, with 13 bases between them. This CDR3 reads CASSLGHRAAYGYTF. The sequenced part of the CDR3 DNA is TGCGCCAGCAGCTTGGGTCATAGGGCTGCCTATGGC. The whole variable domain, remainder taken from reference TRBV5-1 and TRBJ1-2, is KAGVTQTPRYLIKTRGQQVTLSCSPISGHRSVSWYQQTPGQGLQFLFEYFSETQRNKGNFPGRFSGRQFSNSRSEMNVSTLELGDSALYLCASSLGHRAAYGYTFGSGTRLTVV.

Concerning this clone: The read stops 3 residues short of the end of the CDR3; the missing end is completed from the germline J gene. The chain combines TRBV7-3 with TRBJ2-5, with 8 bases lining up with TRBD2. After removal of 4 bases from V and 4 bases from J, the junction contained 11 bases not matched to a gene. This CDR3 has 16 residues. Germline loops: CDR1 SGHTA, CDR2 FQGTGA. The part of the CDR3 DNA that was read is TGTGCCAGCAGCTCCAGAGCGGGGGAGGGTGGAGAGACC. It codes for CASSSRAGEGGET. The full CDR3 sequence reads CASSSRAGEGGETQYF. Full variable domain (rest looked up from reference TRBV7-3 and TRBJ2-5): GAGVSQTPSNKVTEKGKYVELRCDPISGHTALYWYRQSLGQGPEFLIYFQGTGAADDSGLPNDRFFAVRPEGSVSTLKIQRTERGDSAVYLCASSSRAGEGGETQYFGPGTRLLVL.

This clone was detected a few times. The read stops 3 residues short of the end of the CDR3; the missing end is completed from the germline J gene. The chain links TRBV5-1 to TRBJ2-7; TRBD1 agrees at 7 bases. CDR1 and CDR2 from the germline V gene are SGHRS and YFSETQ. The trim removed 1 base at V and 4 bases at J, leaving 11 bases unmatched. The CDR3 spans 16 residues. CDR3 protein: CASSLTRGLTTYEQYF. The sequenced CDR3 bases are TGCGCCAGCAGCTTGACGAGGGGGCTTACTACGTACGAG.

This clone came up a few times. The CDR3 goes on 3 residues after the read ends, and that part is filled in from the germline J gene. The chain links TRBV18 to TRBJ2-7; 8 positions match TRBD1. The CDR3 consists of 14 residues. Germline CDR1 is KGHSH and CDR2 is LQKENI. The trim removed 2 bases at V and 6 bases at J, leaving 6 bases unmatched. The CDR3 bases that were read are TGTGCCAGCTCACCAGGGACCAGGGGGCGCGAG. Protein sequence: CASSPGTRGRE. The full-length CDR3 reads as CASSPGTRGREQYF.

This clone was recorded many times. The sequenced fragment ends 3 residues before the CDR3 boundary, so the rest is inferred from the germline J gene. The chain recombines TRBV30 with TRBJ1-3; D not resolved. Looked up from germline, CDR1 is GTSNPN and CDR2 is SVGIG (reference sequence). Trimming cost V 4 bases and J 3 bases, with 13 bases left between them. This CDR3 region has 14 residues. The CDR3 bases that were read are TGTGCCTGGAACCTCGCCGGACTTGGAAACACC. Protein: CAWNLAGLGNT. In full, the CDR3 is CAWNLAGLGNTIYF.

This clone was recorded at least ten times. The missing CDR3 end, 3 residues past where the read stops, is filled in from the germline J gene. The chain links TRBV30 to TRBJ2-4, with 8 bases matching TRBD1. Germline V gene lookup returns CDR1 GTSNPN and CDR2 SVGIG (reference sequence). The CDR3 loop spans 19 amino acids. The V and J ends lost 0 bases and 1 base, in that order; junction bases with no gene match: 14. The CDR3 protein is CAWSVSYDRGGRAKNIQYF. CDR3 bases read: TGTGCCTGGAGTGTATCATACGACAGGGGAGGAAGGGCCAAAAACATT.

A few counts support this clone. The sequence runs out 3 residues before the end of the CDR3; the remainder is reconstructed from the germline J gene. The V and J genes are TRBV19 and TRBJ2-7; TRBD1 matches at 7 bases. Losses at the gene ends were 4 bases for V and 1 base for J; bases not matched to a gene: 7. Germline-derived CDR1 and CDR2 are LNHDA and SQIVND (reference sequence). The CDR3 covers 15 residues. The CDR3 DNA, read in part, is TGTGCCAGTAGTAAGGACAGGCCTGATTCCTACGAG. Amino acids: CASSKDRPDSYE. The CDR3 in its entirety is CASSKDRPDSYEQYF.

This clone occurred a few times. Incomplete CDR3 DNA: TGCGCCAGCAGCTCCAGGGTTAGCAATGAG. It is translated as CASSSRVSNE. The entire CDR3 reads CASSSRVSNEQFF. The chain combines TRBV5-1 with TRBJ2-1; D is perhaps TRBD1 (5 bases). With the read ending 3 residues before the CDR3 end, the germline J gene is used to fill in that end. Trimming shortened V by 3 bases and J by 6 bases, and 10 bases separated the two germline ends. Germline V lookup: CDR1 SGHRS, CDR2 YFSETQ. The length of the CDR3 is 13 residues. The full variable domain, its missing parts supplied by reference TRBV5-1 and TRBJ2-1, is KAGVTQTPRYLIKTRGQQVTLSCSPISGHRSVSWYQQTPGQGLQFLFEYFSETQRNKGNFPGRFSGRQFSNSRSEMNVSTLELGDSALYLCASSSRVSNEQFFGPGTRLTVL.

This clone appeared many times. The sequenced fragment ends 3 residues before the CDR3 boundary, so the rest is inferred from the germline J gene. The chain carries TRBV2 and TRBJ1-2, with 7 bases aligning to TRBD1. The CDR3 loop spans 14 amino acids. The V and J ends lost 5 bases and 1 base, in that order; junction bases with no gene match: 4. Looked up from germline, CDR1 is SNHLY and CDR2 is FYNNEI. The CDR3 loop reads CASSLDRVNYGYTF. The covered CDR3 bases are TGTGCCAGCAGTCTCGACAGGGTTAACTATGGC.

Comment on this clone: The observed sequence ends 3 residues before the CDR3 terminus, with the missing tail filled in from the germline J gene. The rearrangement links TRBV7-2 to TRBJ2-5, with D uncertain. Germline CDR1 and CDR2: SGHTA and FQGNSA. The V gene lost 5 bases and the J gene lost 2 bases, with 9 bases spanning the gap. This CDR3 is 13 amino acids long. The sequenced CDR3 bases are TGTGCCAGCAGCGCCACCAGGCAAGAGACC. It is translated as CASSATRQET. In full, the CDR3 reads CASSATRQETQYF. Using reference TRBV7-2 and TRBJ2-5 for the parts outside the CDR3, the full variable domain is GAGVSQSPSNKVTEKGKDVELRCDPISGHTALYWYRQSLGQGLEFLIYFQGNSAPDKSGLPSDRFSAERTGGSVSTLTIQRTQQEDSAVYLCASSATRQETQYFGPGTRLLVL.

This clone has only a few counts. The read terminates 3 residues before the CDR3 end, so the remaining end is supplied by the germline J gene. The chain has TRBV20-1 and TRBJ1-5; the match to TRBD1 covers 8 bases. The CDR3 covers 12 residues. V gave up 2 bases and J gave up 6 bases; unmatched junction bases: 0. Germline V CDR1 and CDR2: DFQATT, SNEGSKA (reference sequence). The CDR3: CSARQGAQPQHF. The sequenced CDR3 bases are TGCAGTGCTAGACAGGGGGCTCAGCCC.

This clone occurred a few times. Coverage ceases 3 residues before the CDR3 finishes, and the germline J gene fills in the end. This chain links TRBV5-1 with TRBJ2-5; 10 bases are shared with TRBD2. Unmatched junction bases numbered 15, after V lost 5 bases and J lost 5 bases. In germline, CDR1 is SGHRS, CDR2 YFSETQ. The CDR3 totals 17 residues. This CDR3 reads CASRRTASGGLRETQYF. Incomplete CDR3 DNA: TGCGCCAGCAGAAGGACGGCTAGCGGGGGTTTGAGGGAGACC.

As concerns this clone: The read comes to an end 3 residues before the CDR3 does, leaving the germline J gene to fill in the end. J is TRBJ2-7 and V is TRBV7-9; D ambiguous. The V and J ends lost 3 bases and 0 bases respectively, with 3 bases between them. The CDR3 consists of 12 residues. Per germline, CDR1 SEHNR and CDR2 FQNEAQ (reference sequence). CDR3 bases read: TGTGCCAGCAGCTTTAGCTCCTACGAG. Protein sequence: CASSFSSYE. The CDR3, in full, reads CASSFSSYEQYF. The full variable domain, rest sourced from reference TRBV7-9 and TRBJ2-7, is DTGVSQNPRHKITKRGQNVTFRCDPISEHNRLYWYRQTLGQGPEFLTYFQNEAQLEKSRLLSDRFSAERPKGSFSTLEIQRTEQGDSAMYLCASSFSSYEQYFGPGTRLTVT.